Included here is one T cell receptor (beta chain) sequence, with context. In this sample, this clonotype turned up a few times. Its antigen target is currently unknown. This may come from a read error, since a much larger clone is one base off. The CDR3 spans 13 residues, from the cysteine through the phenylalanine. CDR3 DNA is the only sequence kept; it has 39 bases, read in frame from the first base. From the germline V gene (reference sequence), CDR1 is PRHDT and CDR2 is FYEKMQ. The record originates from a study of T cells in Graves' hyperthyroidism and ophthalmopathy (dated 2019 in TCRdb). About the investigation overall: Peripheral blood was collected at initial diagnosis, before any treatment. The paper describes TCR Vbeta CDR3 sequencing of more than 120 peripheral blood samples, made up of roughly 45 ophthalmopathy patients, around 78 hyperthyroidism patients and 17 progressor patients. A discovery cohort of roughly 100 patients, about 40 with Graves' ophthalmopathy and approximately 55 with stable Graves' hyperthyroidism, was used to find distinguishing TCR V-J signatures. After blood sampling, hyperthyroidism patients were treated with methimazole at a starting dose of 30 mg daily, and ophthalmopathy patients were treated with high-dose intravenous methylprednisolone. The study also compared thyroid tissue and blood T-cell repertoires from about six Graves' hyperthyroidism patients. Prospective prediction of ophthalmopathy was tested in an independent validation cohort of fewer than 20 hyperthyroidism patients and 17 patients who later progressed to ophthalmopathy. The approximately 100 discovery patients were randomly split 7:3 into training and test sets. Broader findings and caveats from the paper: No statistical method was used to set the sample size in advance, and investigators knew the group allocation. Ophthalmopathy was separated from stable hyperthyroidism by a 13 V-J signature model, with approximately 90% sensitivity and approximately 81% specificity obtained in cross-validation and 80%/75% obtained in testing. During validation, the model predicted progression to ophthalmopathy a median of approximately 7 months ahead of onset, with roughly 65% sensitivity and 72.22% specificity. Most expanded thyroid clonotypes (frequency above 0.001) were also found in blood, which suggests that blood repertoires may mirror thyroid immune responses.

Amplification of TCR beta CDR3 regions was carried out from RNA transcripts. A first-round RT-PCR of the TCR CDR3 used the HTBI primer set with the Qiagen OneStep RT-PCR kit. Libraries were constructed in a second round of multiplex PCR, after which size selection and purification were carried out. Libraries were sequenced paired-end with 100 bp reads on an Illumina HiSeq2000. As for how the authors treated the data: SOAPnuke was used to process the raw data, removing reads that contained adapters or uncalled bases, had a mean Phred below 15, or lacked an exact match to the constant primer or identifier. High-quality paired reads were merged using COPE v1.2.5, and each unique nucleotide sequence was defined as a clonotype. Clonotypes were aligned to IMGT TRBV, TRBD and TRBJ reference segments using MiTCR v1.1. The analysis was restricted to V-J combinations with a frequency above 0.0001, which together covered 98% to 99.2% of the repertoires. A TCS score was defined as the ratio between F50 (clonal expansion) and ExV (chaos), using BLOSUM62-based TCRdist between CDR3 peptides within each V-J. Welch's t-statistics and random forest reduced roughly 500 V-J features to roughly 13, which were used in a naive Bayes classifier (R e1071). TCRdb applied fastp at Q25 and MiXCR to the public reads, then kept only in-frame beta chains. Records with the same CDR3 protein are collapsed into one entry carrying the most frequent genes and DNA. TCRdb, not the authors, supplied the V and J calls. The sample table contains about 740,000 distinct CDR3 sequences; only one count was recorded for approximately 14% of them. The ten largest clones capture roughly 10% of the sample.

A patient counted as having stable Graves' hyperthyroidism if no progression to ophthalmopathy occurred over 18 months of follow-up. Hyperthyroidism patients were aged 18 to 65 years and newly diagnosed, with disease duration of less than 2 months. The study excluded patients with uncontrolled infections, other autoimmune diseases, pregnancy or lactation. Diagnoses relied on clinical symptoms, serum thyroxine and TRAb, thyroid ultrasound and orbital computed tomography. PBMCs were isolated from about 9 ml of fresh peripheral blood by Ficoll-Paque density gradient centrifugation. Trizol reagent was used to extract total RNA, and RNA quality was then checked on an Agilent 2100 Bioanalyzer.

The specimen was blood. The TCR was taken from a young woman with Graves' hyperthyroidism. The chain was built from TRBV13 and TRBJ1-1; D gene: possibly TRBD1, on 5 matching bases. The CDR3 protein sequence reads: CASTPGGNAEAFF. The DNA sequence is given as TGTGCCAGCACCCCGGGGGGGAACGCTGAAGCTTTCTTT.